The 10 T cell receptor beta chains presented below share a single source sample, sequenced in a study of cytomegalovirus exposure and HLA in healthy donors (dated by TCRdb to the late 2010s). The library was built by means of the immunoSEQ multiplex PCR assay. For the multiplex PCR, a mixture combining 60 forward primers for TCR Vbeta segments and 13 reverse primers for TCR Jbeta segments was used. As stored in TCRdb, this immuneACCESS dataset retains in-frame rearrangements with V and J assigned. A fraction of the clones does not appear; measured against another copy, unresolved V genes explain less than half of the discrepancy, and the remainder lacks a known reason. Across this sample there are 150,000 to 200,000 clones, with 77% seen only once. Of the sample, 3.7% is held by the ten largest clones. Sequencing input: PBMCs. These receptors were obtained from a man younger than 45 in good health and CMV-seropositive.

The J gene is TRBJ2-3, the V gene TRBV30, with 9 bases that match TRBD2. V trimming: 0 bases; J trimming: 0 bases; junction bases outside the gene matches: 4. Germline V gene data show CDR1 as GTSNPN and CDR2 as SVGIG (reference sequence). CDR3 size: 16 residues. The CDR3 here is CAWSVGLAGSTDTQYF. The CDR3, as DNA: TGTGCCTGGAGTGTAGGCCTAGCGGGGAGCACAGATACGCAGTATTTT.

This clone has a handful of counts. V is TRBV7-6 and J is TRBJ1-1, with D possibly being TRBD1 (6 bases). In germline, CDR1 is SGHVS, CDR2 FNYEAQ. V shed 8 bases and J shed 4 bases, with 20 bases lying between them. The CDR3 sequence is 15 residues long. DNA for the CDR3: TGTGCCAGCGGCGAAGGGGGGAGGGTTCCCACTGAAGCTTTCTTT. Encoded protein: CASGEGGRVPTEAFF.

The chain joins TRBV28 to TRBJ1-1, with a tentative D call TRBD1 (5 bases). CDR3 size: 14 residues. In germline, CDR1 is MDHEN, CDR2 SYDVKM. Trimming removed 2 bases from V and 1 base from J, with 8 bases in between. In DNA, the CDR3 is TGTGCCAGCAGTTTAAAGGGGTGGAACACTGAAGCTTTCTTT. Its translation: CASSLKGWNTEAFF.

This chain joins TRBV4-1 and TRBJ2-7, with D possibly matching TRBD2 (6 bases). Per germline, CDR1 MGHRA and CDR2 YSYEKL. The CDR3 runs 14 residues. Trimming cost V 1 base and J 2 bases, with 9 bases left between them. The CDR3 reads CASSQAPGAYEQYF. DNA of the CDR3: TGCGCCAGCAGCCAAGCTCCGGGGGCCTACGAGCAGTACTTC.

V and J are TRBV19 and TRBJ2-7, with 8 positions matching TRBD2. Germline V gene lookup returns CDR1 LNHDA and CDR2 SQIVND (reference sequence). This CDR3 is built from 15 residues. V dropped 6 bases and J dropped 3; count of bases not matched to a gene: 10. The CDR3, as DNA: TGTGCCAGTAGGGGGCTCTTAGCGGGGAGCTACGAGCAGTACTTC. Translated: CASRGLLAGSYEQYF.

CDR3 sequence: CASSLVQPYEQYF. CDR3 nucleotide sequence: TGTGCCAGCAGCTTAGTACAGCCCTACGAGCAGTACTTC. The rearrangement joins TRBV7-8 to TRBJ2-7; D is ambiguous. V lost 1 base and J lost 2, with 6 bases in between. The CDR3 runs to 13 residues. CDR1 and CDR2 (germline): SGHVS, FQNEAQ.

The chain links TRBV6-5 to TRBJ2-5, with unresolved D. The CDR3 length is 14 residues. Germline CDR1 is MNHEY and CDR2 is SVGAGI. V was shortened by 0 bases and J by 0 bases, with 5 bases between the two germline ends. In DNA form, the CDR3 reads TGTGCCAGCAGTTACTCGGCAGACCAAGAGACCCAGTACTTC. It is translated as CASSYSADQETQYF.

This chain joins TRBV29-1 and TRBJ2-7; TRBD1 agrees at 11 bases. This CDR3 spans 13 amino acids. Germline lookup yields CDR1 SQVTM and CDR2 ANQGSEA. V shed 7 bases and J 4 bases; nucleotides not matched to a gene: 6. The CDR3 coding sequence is TGCAGCGCCACGGGACAGGGGGAGTACGAGCAGTACTTC. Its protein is CSATGQGEYEQYF.

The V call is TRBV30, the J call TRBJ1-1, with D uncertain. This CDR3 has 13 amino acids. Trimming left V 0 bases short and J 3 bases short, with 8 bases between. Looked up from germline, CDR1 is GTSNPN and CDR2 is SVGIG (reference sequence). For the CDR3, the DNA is TGTGCCTGGAGTGTACTAAGCGACACTGAAGCTTTCTTT. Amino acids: CAWSVLSDTEAFF.

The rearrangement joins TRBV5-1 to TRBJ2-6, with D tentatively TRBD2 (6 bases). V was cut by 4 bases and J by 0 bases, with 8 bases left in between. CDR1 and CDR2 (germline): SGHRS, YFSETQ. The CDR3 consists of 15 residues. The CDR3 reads CASSVLASGANVLTF. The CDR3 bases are TGCGCCAGCAGCGTACTAGCCTCTGGGGCCAACGTCCTGACTTTC.